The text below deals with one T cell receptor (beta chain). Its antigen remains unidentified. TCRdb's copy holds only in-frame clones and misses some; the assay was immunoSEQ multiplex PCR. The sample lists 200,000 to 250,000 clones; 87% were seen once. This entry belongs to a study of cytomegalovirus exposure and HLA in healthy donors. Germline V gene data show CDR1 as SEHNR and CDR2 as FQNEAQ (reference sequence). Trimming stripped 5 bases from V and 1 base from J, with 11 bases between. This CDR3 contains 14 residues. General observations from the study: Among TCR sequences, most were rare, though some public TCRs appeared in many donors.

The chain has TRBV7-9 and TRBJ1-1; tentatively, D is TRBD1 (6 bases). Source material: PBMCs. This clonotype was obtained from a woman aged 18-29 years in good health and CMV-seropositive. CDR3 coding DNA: TGTGCCAGCAGCCATGGACAGACGAACACTGAAGCTTTCTTT. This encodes CASSHGQTNTEAFF.